Sequencing of this T cell receptor (beta chain) was carried out in a study of T-cell reconstitution after alpha-beta-depleted transplantation in children. Regarding the study as a whole: Several hundred expanded graft clones reportedly supplied alpha-beta T cells about two months after transplant. High day-60 TCRbeta diversity in some patients came from surviving recipient T cells and thymic progenitors. Newly generated T cells supplied most T-cell counts and diversity one year post-transplant.

This clonotype was counted between two and nine times. No antigen is known for it. Unique molecular identifiers were incorporated during preparation of the TCRbeta library. TCRdb processed the PCR reads anew with MiXCR; each CDR3 protein has one entry. The sample holds 500,000 or so distinct CDR3 sequences, over 9.5% seen once. The CDR3 is made up of 17 amino acids. V lost 3 bases and J lost 5; bases outside the gene matches: 14. Germline V CDR1 and CDR2: DFQATT, SNEGSKA (reference sequence). Sample: PBMCs, mostly from graft donor cells, taken 180 days after TCRalphabeta/CD19-depleted stem cell transplant. The TCR comes from a female patient between 2 and 15 years old who had a stem cell transplant for aplastic anemia, so the T cells may come from the graft donor. This chain uses TRBV20-1 with TRBJ2-1, with 9 bases matching TRBD2. This CDR3 reads CSARISGSLFWDNEQFF. The CDR3 nucleotides read TGCAGTGCTAGGATTAGCGGGAGTCTTTTTTGGGACAATGAGCAGTTCTTC.